These T cell receptor beta chains were read from a single sample in a study of chemoradiotherapy in HPV16-positive cancers. Data came from immunoSEQ multiplex PCR; TCRdb stores just in-frame clones and leaves some out. The sample holds roughly 15,000 clones, 60% to 75% seen once. This specimen was taken from a patient who underwent chemoradiotherapy. All receptors come from a human donor with HPV-associated anogenital cancer. The CDR3 runs from the conserved cysteine through the conserved F or W. The D gene is left open where the match is weak. Only part of the rows carry a size: once, few, many, or a class if the clone is expanded.

CDR3aa,CDR3nt,j_gene,abundance,v_gene,d_gene
CASSLKATVYNYGYTF,TGTGCCAGCAGCTTGAAGGCGACTGTTTATAACTATGGCTACACCTTC,TRBJ1-2,.,TRBV5-5,.
CASSLLPSIYNEQFF,TGCGCCAGCAGCTTGTTGCCTAGCATCTACAATGAGCAGTTCTTC,TRBJ2-1,few,TRBV5-1,.
CASSGGQDPNEKLFF,TGTGCCAGCAGCGGAGGACAGGACCCAAATGAAAAACTGTTTTTT,TRBJ1-4,.,TRBV9,TRBD1
CASGFGVRDSREQYF,TGTGCCAGCGGTTTCGGGGTAAGGGACAGTAGGGAGCAGTACTTC,TRBJ2-7,.,TRBV6-1,TRBD1
CASSLIKTLEIYNEQFF,TGTGCCAGCAGCTTGATCAAGACGCTCGAGATTTACAATGAGCAGTTCTTC,TRBJ2-1,.,TRBV5-8,.
CASTSWTANEQYF,TGTGCCAGCACATCTTGGACAGCCAACGAGCAGTACTTC,TRBJ2-7,.,TRBV2,.
CAWNRGGGQPQHF,TGTGCCTGGAACAGGGGAGGAGGACAGCCCCAGCATTTT,TRBJ1-5,.,TRBV30,TRBD1
CASSFRDRGEQYF,TGTGCCAGCAGCTTCCGGGACAGGGGCGAGCAGTACTTC,TRBJ2-7,.,TRBV11-3,TRBD1
CAWSEPSPYNEQFF,TGTGCCTGGAGCGAGCCGAGCCCCTACAATGAGCAGTTCTTC,TRBJ2-1,few,TRBV30,.
CASSLMGGGIDEQYF,TGTGCCAGCAGCCTTATGGGGGGAGGGATCGACGAGCAGTACTTC,TRBJ2-7,.,TRBV7-8,TRBD2
CASSESAAAFSSYEQYF,TGTGCCAGCAGTGAATCGGCGGCAGCGTTTAGCTCCTACGAGCAGTACTTC,TRBJ2-7,.,TRBV6-1,.
CASSLSAYGYTF,TGTGCCAGCAGCCTTTCCGCTTATGGCTACACCTTC,TRBJ1-2,.,TRBV28,.
CASSYSQGDGAYEQYF,TGTGCCAGCAGTTATTCCCAGGGGGATGGGGCCTACGAGCAGTACTTC,TRBJ2-7,.,TRBV6-6,TRBD1
CASSPRVGTGTYEQYF,TGTGCCAGCAGCCCCCGTGTGGGGACTGGGACCTACGAGCAGTACTTC,TRBJ2-7,.,TRBV7-9,.
CASSNSGLYNEQFF,TGTGCCAGCTCAAATAGCGGACTATACAATGAGCAGTTCTTC,TRBJ2-1,.,TRBV18,.
CASSSSRDQPQHF,TGTGCCAGCAGCTCGTCCAGGGATCAGCCCCAGCATTTT,TRBJ1-5,.,TRBV7-6,.
CASSQRHPGGPNEKLFF,TGCGCCAGCAGCCAGAGACACCCAGGGGGTCCTAATGAAAAACTGTTTTTT,TRBJ1-4,once,TRBV4-1,TRBD1
CASSLWVGTHEQYF,TGTGCCAGCAGCTTGTGGGTAGGTACCCACGAGCAGTACTTC,TRBJ2-7,.,TRBV5-6,.
CASGKKGGAAEAFF,TGTGCTAGTGGGAAGAAAGGGGGCGCGGCTGAAGCTTTCTTT,TRBJ1-1,.,TRBV12-5,TRBD1
CASSERAGTEAFF,TGTGCCAGCAGTGAAAGGGCCGGAACTGAAGCTTTCTTT,TRBJ1-1,.,TRBV6-1,.
CASSIPGSRGYTQYF,TGTGCCAGCAGCATCCCAGGGAGTAGGGGATATACGCAGTATTTT,TRBJ2-3,.,TRBV11-2,.
CASLPGLAVSYEQYF,TGTGCCAGCCTTCCGGGACTAGCGGTTTCCTACGAGCAGTACTTC,TRBJ2-7,.,TRBV2,TRBD2
CASTGQGNEKLFF,TGTGCCAGCACGGGACAGGGGAATGAAAAACTGTTTTTT,TRBJ1-4,few,TRBV11-3,TRBD1
CASSRAGAAGGALHF,TGTGCCAGCAGTCGTGCGGGGGCAGCTGGCGGAGCCCTCCACTTT,TRBJ1-6,.,TRBV27,.
CASSLGTSGRSDTQYF,TGTGCCAGCAGTTTAGGGACTAGCGGGAGGTCTGATACGCAGTATTTT,TRBJ2-3,.,TRBV28,TRBD2
CAPPGDLNEQFF,TGCGCCCCTCCGGGCGACCTCAATGAGCAGTTCTTC,TRBJ2-1,.,TRBV23-1,.
CASSFPGAYGYTF,TGTGCCAGCAGCTTTCCCGGGGCCTATGGCTACACCTTC,TRBJ1-2,few,TRBV11-3,.
CATSIGGLSGELFF,TGTGCCACCAGCATAGGTGGGTTGTCCGGGGAGCTGTTTTTT,TRBJ2-2,.,TRBV15,.
CASRDRGRSPLHF,TGTGCCAGCAGAGACAGGGGGCGATCACCCCTCCACTTT,TRBJ1-6,.,TRBV6-5,TRBD1
CASSKGGAAEQYF,TGCGCCAGCAGCAAGGGCGGGGCAGCCGAGCAGTACTTC,TRBJ2-7,large,TRBV5-1,.
CASSEAPYHEKLFF,TGTGCCAGCAGTGAGGCCCCCTACCACGAAAAACTGTTTTTT,TRBJ1-4,.,TRBV27,.
CASSPGTELNYGYTF,TGCGCCAGCAGCCCCGGGACGGAGCTTAACTATGGCTACACCTTC,TRBJ1-2,.,TRBV5-1,.
CASSGRTSGRTGDEQFF,TGTGCCAGCAGCGGTAGGACTAGCGGGAGGACGGGGGATGAGCAGTTCTTC,TRBJ2-1,.,TRBV5-4,TRBD2
CASSLPGSTSAGELFF,TGTGCCAGCAGCTTACCGGGATCGACTAGCGCCGGGGAGCTGTTTTTT,TRBJ2-2,.,TRBV7-9,TRBD2
CASSLTSGISYEQYF,TGTGCCAGCAGCCTTACTAGCGGTATCTCCTACGAGCAGTACTTC,TRBJ2-7,.,TRBV11-3,TRBD2
CASSLLAGAYEQYF,TGTGCCAGCAGTTTATTAGCGGGAGCCTACGAGCAGTACTTC,TRBJ2-7,.,TRBV27,TRBD2
CASSYRGLNQPQHF,TGTGCCAGCAGTTACAGGGGACTCAATCAGCCCCAGCATTTT,TRBJ1-5,.,TRBV6-5,.